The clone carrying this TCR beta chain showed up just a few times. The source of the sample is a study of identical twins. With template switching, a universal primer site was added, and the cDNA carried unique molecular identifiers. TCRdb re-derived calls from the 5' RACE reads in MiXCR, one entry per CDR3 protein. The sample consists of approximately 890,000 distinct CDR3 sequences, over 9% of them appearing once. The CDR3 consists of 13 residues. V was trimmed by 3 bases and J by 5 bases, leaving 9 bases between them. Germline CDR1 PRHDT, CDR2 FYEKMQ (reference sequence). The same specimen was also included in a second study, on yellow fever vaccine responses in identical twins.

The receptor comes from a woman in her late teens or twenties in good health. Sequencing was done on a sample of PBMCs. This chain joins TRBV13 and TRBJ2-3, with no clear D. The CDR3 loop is CASSFHLIDTQYF. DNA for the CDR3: TGTGCCAGCAGCTTTCACTTGATAGATACGCAGTATTTT.